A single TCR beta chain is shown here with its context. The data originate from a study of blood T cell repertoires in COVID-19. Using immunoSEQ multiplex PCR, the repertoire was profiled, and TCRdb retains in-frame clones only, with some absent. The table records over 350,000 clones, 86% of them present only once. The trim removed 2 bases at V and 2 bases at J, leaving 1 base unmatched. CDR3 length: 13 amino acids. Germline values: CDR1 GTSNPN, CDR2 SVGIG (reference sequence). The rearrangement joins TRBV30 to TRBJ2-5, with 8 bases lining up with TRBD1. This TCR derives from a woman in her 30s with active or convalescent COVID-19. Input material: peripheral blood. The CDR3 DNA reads TGTGCCTGGAGTAGACAGGGGCAAGAGACCCAGTACTTC. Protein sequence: CAWSRQGQETQYF.